This passage covers 23 T cell receptor beta chains from one sample sequenced in a study of T cell responses to AZD1222 COVID-19 vaccine. TCRdb keeps only in-frame clones here, not all; method: immunoSEQ multiplex PCR. The sample contains roughly 66,000 clones, 85% to 90% of which appear only once. Sequenced here: peripheral blood, sampled 28 days after the second dose of the MenACWY control vaccine. The receptors were sampled from an adult who received the MenACWY meningococcal vaccine as a control.

The chain couples TRBV7-9 to TRBJ1-4; 10 bases are shared with TRBD1. CDR3 length: 15 amino acids. CDR1 and CDR2 (germline): SEHNR, FQNEAQ (reference sequence). Germline trimming cut 1 base from V and 7 bases from J; bases unmatched to any gene: 3. The CDR3 DNA is TGTGCCAGCAGCTTAGGGGACAGGGGTGGTGAAAAACTGTTTTTT. Residues: CASSLGDRGGEKLFF.

In the case of this clone: Other nucleotide sequences in the sample specify the same CDR3. The gene calls are TRBV9 and TRBJ2-7; D might be TRBD1 or TRBD2, each matching 5 bases. From germline, CDR1 is SGDLS and CDR2 YYNGEE. The CDR3 contains 14 residues. Trimming took off 0 bases at V and 3 bases at J, with 10 bases between the two ends. CDR3 residues: CASSVAGRNYEQYF. The CDR3 region has the DNA TGTGCCAGCAGCGTAGCGGGACGGAACTACGAGCAGTACTTC.

The rearrangement uses TRBV18 and TRBJ2-2; 7 bases are shared with TRBD2. The CDR3 consists of 16 residues. Losses at the gene ends were 6 bases for V and 4 bases for J; bases not matched to a gene: 11. The germline CDR1 and CDR2 sequences are KGHSH and LQKENI. The CDR3 nucleotides are TGTGCCAGCTCCGCCCAGTGGCGGGGGATCACCGGGGAGCTGTTTTTT. Translating it yields CASSAQWRGITGELFF.

The V call is TRBV4-1, the J call TRBJ1-2; D is unresolved. The CDR3 extends over 15 amino acids. The germline V and J ends were trimmed by 2 bases and 4 bases, with 14 bases remaining between them. CDR1 is MGHRA and CDR2 is YSYEKL in the germline V gene. CDR3 in DNA: TGCGCCAGCAGCCAAAGGACTGTGGGCCCCTATGGCTACACCTTC. Translation: CASSQRTVGPYGYTF.

This chain connects TRBV15 to TRBJ2-3, with 10 bases aligning to TRBD2. Per germline, CDR1 LNHNV and CDR2 YYDKDF (reference sequence). The CDR3 sequence is 15 residues long. Trimming took 5 bases from V and 5 from J; bases not matched to a gene: 7. CDR3 bases: TGTGCCACCAGCGGGGAGCGGGGGGGCGGAGATACGCAGTATTTT. It yields the protein CATSGERGGGDTQYF.

V and J are TRBV28 and TRBJ2-1; perhaps TRBD2 as D (5 bases). V shed 6 bases and J shed 3 bases, with 18 bases lying between them. The CDR3 runs to 16 residues. Germline CDR1 and CDR2: MDHEN and SYDVKM. CDR3 residues: CASSNSDSSHYNEQFF. The CDR3 DNA is TGTGCCAGCAGCAATTCGGACTCATCGCACTACAATGAGCAGTTCTTC.

V gene TRBV6-5 combines with J gene TRBJ2-2; 7 bases are a match to TRBD1. CDR1 MNHEY and CDR2 SVGAGI come from the germline V gene. V gave up 0 bases and J gave up 6 bases; unmatched junction bases: 1. The length of the CDR3 is 14 residues. CDR3 DNA: TGTGCCAGCAGTTACTCGAGGGGGCCCGGGGAGCTGTTTTTT. Translation gives CASSYSRGPGELFF.

The chain combines TRBV30 with TRBJ2-5, with TRBD2 as a possible D gene (6 bases). Germline V gene sequence: CDR1 GTSNPN, CDR2 SVGIG (reference sequence). The CDR3 totals 13 residues. Trimming took off 2 bases at V and 1 base at J, with 8 bases between the two ends. The CDR3 DNA reads TGTGCCTGGAGTACGGGACTCCAAGAGACCCAGTACTTC. This encodes CAWSTGLQETQYF.

This clone was observed a single time. The chain is built from TRBV7-2 and TRBJ1-2, with D perhaps TRBD1 (5 bases). Germline V gives CDR1 SGHTA, CDR2 FQGNSA. CDR3 length: 14 residues. The germline V and J ends were trimmed by 2 bases and 7 bases, with 14 bases remaining between them. In DNA form, the CDR3 reads TGTGCCAGCAGCTTATGGGGCCAGGGTTTTGGCTACACCTTC. The encoded protein is CASSLWGQGFGYTF.

The CDR3 sequence is CASSPTGPGANVLTF. CDR3 DNA sequence: TGTGCCAGCAGCCCTACGGGACCTGGGGCCAACGTCCTGACTTTC. This sequence joins TRBV21-1 and TRBJ2-6. TRBV21-1 is a pseudogene locus. This CDR3 region has 15 residues.

The chain couples TRBV5-5 to TRBJ1-3; 7 bases align to TRBD1. This CDR3 is built from 15 residues. Germline lookup yields CDR1 SGHKS and CDR2 YYEKEE (reference sequence). Unmatched junction bases numbered 4, after V lost 1 base and J lost 3 bases. CDR3 in amino acids: CASSLTGTVGNTIYF. CDR3 coding DNA: TGTGCCAGCAGCTTGACTGGGACAGTTGGAAACACCATATATTTT.

This chain links TRBV2 with TRBJ1-5; TRBD1 is a possible D gene (6 bases). Trimming stripped 3 bases from V and 0 bases from J, with 18 bases between. CDR3 length: 18 amino acids. Germline assignment: CDR1 SNHLY and CDR2 FYNNEI. The CDR3 nucleotides read TGTGCCAGCAGTGACTTGACAGGCGCTCTTTATAGCAATCAGCCCCAGCATTTT. Protein product: CASSDLTGALYSNQPQHF. The entire variable domain, with the rest obtained from reference TRBV2 and TRBJ1-5, is as follows: EPEVTQTPSHQVTQMGQEVILRCVPISNHLYFYWYRQILGQKVEFLVSFYNNEISEKSEIFDDQFSVERPDGSNFTLKIRSTKLEDSAMYFCASSDLTGALYSNQPQHFGDGTRLSIL.

The chain combines TRBV4-1 with TRBJ2-2, with 7 bases matching TRBD2. The CDR3 runs to 16 residues. The V gene's germline CDR1 is MGHRA and CDR2 YSYEKL. V lost 1 base to trimming and J lost 4 bases; unmatched junction nucleotides: 6. CDR3 sequence reads: CASSQGLAARTGELFF. CDR3 DNA: TGCGCCAGCAGCCAAGGGCTAGCGGCACGCACCGGGGAGCTGTTTTTT.

This clone occurred once. This chain joins TRBV7-2 and TRBJ2-7; D ambiguous. The CDR3 length is 15 residues. Trimming stripped 1 base from V and 2 bases from J, with 12 bases between. Looked up from germline, CDR1 is SGHTA and CDR2 is FQGNSA. CDR3 in DNA: TGTGCCAGCAGCTTAGAGGTCGGACGGGCCTACGAGCAGTACTTC. Protein sequence: CASSLEVGRAYEQYF.

The chain carries TRBV19 and TRBJ2-5, with D hard to call. This CDR3 comprises 14 residues. From germline, CDR1 is LNHDA and CDR2 SQIVND (reference sequence). Trimming pared 4 bases from V and 5 bases from J, leaving 14 bases between. The CDR3 loop reads CASSTALYGETQYF. In DNA, the CDR3 is TGTGCCAGTAGTACCGCCCTGTACGGGGAGACCCAGTACTTC.

V is TRBV20-1 and J is TRBJ2-7; tentatively, D is TRBD1 (5 bases). This CDR3 is 14 amino acids long. V lost 3 bases and J 4 bases, leaving 16 bases between the germline ends. The germline V gene has CDR1 DFQATT and CDR2 SNEGSKA (reference sequence). In nucleotides, the CDR3 is TGCAGTGCTAGTACGCAGGGATTCGCTTACGAGCAGTACTTC. Protein sequence: CSASTQGFAYEQYF.

V usage is TRBV6-5 and J usage is TRBJ2-1, with D perhaps assigned TRBD1 or TRBD2 (5 bases each). Trimming left V 6 bases short and J 5 bases short, with 11 bases between. There are 13 residues in the CDR3. Germline lookup yields CDR1 MNHEY and CDR2 SVGAGI. The CDR3 sequence: CASSRDGNNEQFF. CDR3 sequence (DNA): TGTGCCAGCAGCCGGGACGGGAACAATGAGCAGTTCTTC.

The chain has TRBV28 and TRBJ2-3; 14 nucleotides align to TRBD2. Germline V gene data show CDR1 as MDHEN and CDR2 as SYDVKM. With 8 bases clipped from V and 13 bases from J, the junction kept 20 bases outside the gene matches. CDR3 length: 17 amino acids. CDR3 nucleotide sequence: TGTGCCAGCCCACCGGGACTAGCGGGAGAGTCTGTAGATCGAAAGTATTTT. Translating gives CASPPGLAGESVDRKYF.

The chain joins TRBV11-2 to TRBJ2-5; possibly TRBD1 for D (6 bases). CDR1 and CDR2 (germline): SGHAT, FQNNGV. Between the trimmed V and J ends, which lost 2 bases and 7 bases, there was a span of 14 bases. CDR3 length equals 14 residues. CDR3 DNA sequence: TGTGCCAGCAGCTTACACACAGGGCAGGGGACCCAGTACTTC. Residues: CASSLHTGQGTQYF.

The J gene is TRBJ1-2, the V gene TRBV7-2; weak D call: TRBD1 (5 bases). V was clipped by 4 bases and J by 7 bases, with 22 bases between them. Germline V gene lookup returns CDR1 SGHTA and CDR2 FQGNSA. The CDR3 is made up of 16 amino acids. The CDR3 sequence is CASSSAGAPGDSGYTF. The CDR3 bases are TGTGCCAGCAGCTCGGCCGGGGCACCCGGCGACTCTGGCTACACCTTC.

The chain links TRBV5-4 to TRBJ2-7; a possible D gene is TRBD2 (7 bases). Trimming shortened V by 3 bases and J by 7 bases, and 20 bases separated the two germline ends. CDR1 SGHNT and CDR2 YYREEE come from the germline V gene (reference sequence). The length of the CDR3 is 15 residues. CDR3 bases: TGTGCCAGCAGCTGGGGGGGCAGCCGGGTGGGAGAGCAGTACTTC. It specifies CASSWGGSRVGEQYF.

This clone showed up just once. The chain links TRBV7-9 to TRBJ2-1; D call uncertain. The CDR3 is made up of 16 amino acids. Germline V lookup: CDR1 SEHNR, CDR2 FQNEAQ (reference sequence). Trimming shortened V by 6 bases and J by 0 bases, and 15 bases separated the two germline ends. CDR3 DNA sequence: TGTGCCAGCAGACCCGGACGGGCGAGCTCCTACAATGAGCAGTTCTTC. Residues: CASRPGRASSYNEQFF. The variable domain in full, completed from reference TRBV7-9 and TRBJ2-1, reads DTGVSQNPRHKITKRGQNVTFRCDPISEHNRLYWYRQTLGQGPEFLTYFQNEAQLEKSRLLSDRFSAERPKGSFSTLEIQRTEQGDSAMYLCASRPGRASSYNEQFFGPGTRLTVL.

This chain joins TRBV27 and TRBJ1-3, with D possibly being TRBD1 (5 bases). Trimming stripped 5 bases from V and 1 base from J, with 15 bases between. CDR3 size: 16 residues. Germline loops: CDR1 MNHEY, CDR2 SMNVEV (reference sequence). The CDR3 reads CASSTRAGVSGNTIYF. The CDR3 DNA reads TGTGCCAGCAGTACGAGGGCGGGGGTTTCTGGAAACACCATATATTTT.